This TCR beta chain was retrieved from a study of blood T cell repertoires in COVID-19. The assay was immunoSEQ multiplex PCR, and TCRdb's table has in-frame clones only and misses some. The table lists 450,000 to 500,000 clones, around 90% of them singletons. Adults between roughly 18 and 100 years of age took part from 24 US areas. Participants' reported clinical history set cohort assignment. Recovered status in Cohort 3 required two negative PCRs, clearance, or symptom resolution. The table lists this clone with a count of one. From germline, CDR1 is MNHEY and CDR2 SVGAGI. Between the trimmed V and J ends, which lost 2 bases and 4 bases, there was a span of 15 bases. There are 15 residues in the CDR3.

This clonotype originated in a woman aged 18-29 years who had recovered from COVID-19. The chain combines TRBV6-5 with TRBJ2-7; D might be TRBD2 (6 bases). The specimen was PBMCs or T cells enriched from blood (not recorded which). The CDR3, as DNA: TGTGCCAGCAGTTACGGCGGGGACGGCCCTTACGAGCAGTACTTC. It translates to CASSYGGDGPYEQYF.